The rows below give T cell receptor beta chains drawn from one sample of a study of blood T cell repertoires in COVID-19. Clones were read by immunoSEQ multiplex PCR, and TCRdb kept only the in-frame ones, dropping some. The data hold about 120,000 clones, with 90% observed a single time. Sequenced material: peripheral blood. These receptors all stem from a human donor with active COVID-19. The donor label of this sample is uncertain. Both conserved end residues are part of each CDR3. D genes are given only for firm matches. The size entry is marked missing in some rows and otherwise reads once, few, many or a size class.

d_gene	abundance	v_gene	len	j_gene	CDR3aa	CDR3nt
TRBD2	-	TRBV2	16	TRBJ2-7	CASSASARTSSDEQYF	TGTGCCAGCAGTGCGAGTGCCCGGACTAGTAGCGACGAGCAGTACTTC
-	few	TRBV7-2	15	TRBJ1-6	CASSPRASEGSPLHF	TGTGCCAGCAGCCCCCGGGCCTCGGAGGGGTCACCCCTCCACTTT
TRBD1	-	TRBV4-1	12	TRBJ1-4	CASSPIGGKLFF	TGCGCCAGCAGCCCAATAGGGGGCAAACTGTTTTTT
-	once	TRBV20-1	11	TRBJ2-3	CSAKAADTQYF	TGCAGCGCGAAGGCGGCAGATACGCAGTATTTT
TRBD2	-	TRBV4-3	17	TRBJ2-4	CASSQGSGGSRENIQYF	TGCGCCAGCAGCCAAGGCAGCGGGGGCTCCAGGGAAAACATTCAGTACTTC
TRBD2	once	TRBV7-6	16	TRBJ2-3	CASSLAHGGGTDTQYF	TGTGCCAGCAGCTTAGCTCATGGGGGGGGCACAGATACGCAGTATTTT
-	few	TRBV2	14	TRBJ1-5	CASSETVSNQPQHF	TGTGCCAGCAGTGAGACAGTTAGCAATCAGCCCCAGCATTTT
-	-	TRBV7-8	12	TRBJ2-1	CASSLDTNEQFF	TGTGCCAGCAGCCTAGACACAAATGAGCAGTTCTTC
TRBD1	-	TRBV6-5	15	TRBJ1-5	CASSYQKGANQPQHF	TGTGCCAGCAGTTACCAAAAGGGGGCCAATCAGCCCCAGCATTTT
-	once	TRBV19	13	TRBJ2-2	CASSVTSTGELFF	TGTGCCAGTAGTGTCACTTCCACCGGGGAGCTGTTTTTT
TRBD1	few	TRBV7-2	15	TRBJ2-1	CASSFGQGSYNEQFF	TGTGCCAGCAGCTTTGGACAGGGTTCCTACAATGAGCAGTTCTTC
-	once	TRBV7-9	14	TRBJ2-7	CASSSDRHTLKRRF	TGTGCCAGCAGCTCAGACCGGCACACTCTCAAGCGACGCTTC